These 4 T cell receptor beta chains came from one sample sequenced in a study of OX40 agonist ivuxolimab in advanced cancers. The data were produced by immunoSEQ multiplex PCR, yet TCRdb's version contains in-frame clones alone and is incomplete. The table records 45,000 to 60,000 clones, roughly three quarters of them present only once. Sequences were derived from CD4+ or CD8+ T cells sorted from blood, sampled in a trial of the OX40 agonist ivuxolimab. The origin of the receptors is an adult with an advanced solid tumor such as melanoma, head and neck, liver or kidney cancer.

As DNA, the CDR3 is TGTGCCAGCAGCTCGAACACAGGGGGCGTACATGGCTACACCTTC. As protein: CASSSNTGGVHGYTF. The chain recombines TRBV11-1 with TRBJ1-2, with 9 bases identical to TRBD1. CDR1 is SGHAT and CDR2 is FQDESV in the germline V gene (reference sequence). V lost 4 bases to trimming and J lost 6 bases; unmatched junction nucleotides: 9. The CDR3 is 15 amino acids.

The chain carries TRBV25-1 and TRBJ2-7; TRBD1 matches at 10 bases. This CDR3 is built from 15 residues. Germline assignment: CDR1 MGHDK and CDR2 SYGVNS. After removal of 6 bases from V and 3 bases from J, the junction contained 8 bases not matched to a gene. CDR3 region: CASRGAGQGVYEQYF. The CDR3 region has the DNA TGTGCCAGCAGGGGAGCCGGACAGGGGGTCTACGAGCAGTACTTC.

The sample holds one count of this clone. The chain joins TRBV18 to TRBJ1-1, with D tentatively TRBD1 (5 bases). CDR1 is KGHSH, CDR2 LQKENI, per germline. The V end was cut by 1 base, the J end by 0 bases, with 6 bases between. The CDR3 has 14 amino acids. The CDR3 region has the DNA TGTGCCAGCTCACCACGGGGGTTGAACACTGAAGCTTTCTTT. Its protein is CASSPRGLNTEAFF.

V and J are TRBV7-9 and TRBJ2-3, with D unresolved. V was cut by 5 bases and J by 2 bases, with 17 bases left in between. This CDR3 has 16 residues. Germline V gives CDR1 SEHNR, CDR2 FQNEAQ (reference sequence). The CDR3: CASSRVEPRATDTQYF. The CDR3 region has the DNA TGTGCCAGCAGCCGTGTGGAGCCACGAGCCACAGATACGCAGTATTTT.